This T cell receptor beta chain originates from a study of blood T cell repertoires in COVID-19. Overall study context: COVID-19 samples collected from the United States, Italy and Spain covered acute and convalescent phases. Nucleic acid was either cDNA or gDNA, and it came from T cells, B-cell-depleted T cells, or PBMCs.

Clones were sequenced by immunoSEQ multiplex PCR, and TCRdb holds only the in-frame ones, with some missing. The data contain about 300,000 clones, around 85% of them singletons. Those enrolled, adults aged roughly 18 to 89 years, came from 24 US areas. This TCR was sampled from a woman aged 25 to 39 who had been exposed to COVID-19. Sequencing used PBMCs or T cells enriched from blood (not recorded which).

CDR3 residues: CASSVPGTSRNTGELFF. The CDR3 DNA sequence: TGTGCCAGCAGTGTCCCTGGGACTAGCAGGAACACCGGGGAGCTGTTTTTT. The chain uses TRBV2 and TRBJ2-2; 9 nucleotides match TRBD2. V lost 4 bases to trimming and J lost 1 base; unmatched junction nucleotides: 7. Germline CDR1 SNHLY, CDR2 FYNNEI. The CDR3 has 17 residues.